These T cell receptor beta chains were read from a single sample in a study of T-cell memory formation after mild COVID-19. Each CDR3 protein gets one entry after TCRdb re-called the 5' RACE reads with MiXCR. The sample yields approximately 300,000 distinct CDR3 sequences, 15% seen once. Sequenced material: PBMCs or a T cell subset sorted from them (not recorded which). The receptors were sampled from a man aged 18 to 30 who had mild COVID-19 (a few samples of this study predate the infection). Cell type and time point are not known. Each CDR3 is given with its conserved first and last residue. Fields, in order: D gene, clone size, V gene, J gene, CDR3 DNA, CDR3 protein. A D gene is named only where the DNA matches it firmly. Size values are once, few and many counts, or a class for expanded clones, and some rows have none.

TRBD2,few,TRBV6-1,TRBJ2-3,TGTGCCACGGGAGGCGGGAGATCTAGCACAGATACGCAGTATTTT,CATGGGRSSTDTQYF
.,many,TRBV5-1,TRBJ1-1,TGCGCCAGCAGCTTGGGAGGGGCACCGAACACTGAAGCTTTCTTT,CASSLGGAPNTEAFF
.,.,TRBV6-2/TRBV6-3,TRBJ1-5,TGTGCCAGCAGTTACCCTATGACAGTCTCGGGTAAGCCCCAGCATTTT,CASSYPMTVSGKPQHF
TRBD1,few,TRBV6-1,TRBJ1-1,TGTGCCAGCAGTGACTACGGGACAGGGAGAGTTGAAGCTTTCTTT,CASSDYGTGRVEAFF
.,few,TRBV6-1,TRBJ1-1,TGTGCCCAGCGGGAAGGGTCAAACACTGAAGCTTTCTTT,CAQREGSNTEAFF
TRBD2,.,TRBV5-1,TRBJ2-7,TGCGCCAGCAGCCCCGGGGGGGGAGAACGCGAGCAGTACTTC,CASSPGGGEREQYF
.,.,TRBV12-3/TRBV12-4,TRBJ2-7,TGTGCCAGCAGTCGGACCGTGTACGAGCAGTACTTC,CASSRTVYEQYF
TRBD2,.,TRBV24-1,TRBJ2-3,TGTGCCACCAGTGCCCAGCGGGGGGGCACAGATACGCAGTATTTT,CATSAQRGGTDTQYF
.,many,TRBV7-2,TRBJ1-1,TGTGCCAGCACCTTTCAGGGGCTGACTGAAGCTTTCTTT,CASTFQGLTEAFF
.,.,TRBV5-6,TRBJ2-2,TGTGCCAGCAGCCCGGGCAACGGCCTGTGTCCCGGGGAGCTGTTTTTT,CASSPGNGLCPGELFF
.,few,TRBV6-6,TRBJ1-2,TGTGCCAGCAGTTACACCCCTTGGGATGGCTACACCTTC,CASSYTPWDGYTF
.,few,TRBV20-1,TRBJ1-6,TGCAGTGCTAACGGGGAGAGCTATAATTCACCCCTCCACTTT,CSANGESYNSPLHF
.,few,TRBV7-2,TRBJ1-5,TGTGCCAGCAGCTTAGTTCTGATAGATCAGCCCCAGCATTTT,CASSLVLIDQPQHF
.,few,TRBV19,TRBJ1-5,TGTGCCAGCCAATCGCCGAATGGCGGGGTTTATCAGCCCCAGCATTTT,CASQSPNGGVYQPQHF
TRBD2,.,TRBV10-2,TRBJ2-3,TGCGCCAGCAGCACAGGGACTAGGGCGGCCGGGGGCACAGATACGCAGTATTTT,CASSTGTRAAGGTDTQYF